Listed below are T cell receptor beta chains from one sample, sequenced in a study of T cell repertoires in cytomegalovirus infection. These receptors' targets are unknown. TCRdb processed the reads anew with MiXCR; each CDR3 protein has one entry. The sample contains around 900,000 distinct CDR3 sequences, roughly a third of which appear only once. Here the sequenced sample was cultured CD8+ T cells from PBMCs, taken from culture after CMV antigen stimulation. The origin of the receptors is a human donor in good health (CMV status not recorded). Some clones in this sample may be carry-over from other donors' samples. Each CDR3 is given with its conserved first and last residue. Each record gives: V gene, D gene, clone size, J gene, CDR3 DNA, CDR3 protein. A D gene is named only where the DNA matches it firmly. Clone size is shown for a subset of rows, as once, few, many or a class of expanded clone.

TRBV27	-	-	TRBJ1-1	TGTGCCAGCAGTTCCCTCCCGGGGGGCCAGAACACTGAAGCTTTCTTT	CASSSLPGGQNTEAFF
TRBV19	-	few	TRBJ1-1	TGTGCCAGTAGTTCCCACCTGAGCACTGAAGCTTTCTTT	CASSSHLSTEAFF
TRBV25-1	TRBD1	few	TRBJ2-1	TGTGCCAGCAGTGAATACTTTGCCGGGACAGACTCCTACAATGAGCAGTTCTTC	CASSEYFAGTDSYNEQFF
TRBV10-3	-	-	TRBJ2-3	TGTGCCATCAGGCAGCCATTGGAGGACGGCACAGATACGCAGTATTTT	CAIRQPLEDGTDTQYF
TRBV6-5	-	-	TRBJ2-7	TGTGCCAGCAGTTACTCGCGGATCGACAGCGAGCAGTACTTC	CASSYSRIDSEQYF
TRBV7-6	-	few	TRBJ2-3	TGTGCCAGCACCCCAAGCAGGGGCACAGATACGCAGTATTTT	CASTPSRGTDTQYF
TRBV19	-	-	TRBJ1-5	TGTGCCAGTAGTATTAAGTTGGTGAGCAATCAGCCCCAGCATTTT	CASSIKLVSNQPQHF
TRBV6-1	TRBD1	few	TRBJ2-2	TGTGCCAGCAGGAACAGGGGGAGCACCGGGGAGCTGTTTTTT	CASRNRGSTGELFF
TRBV27	TRBD1	few	TRBJ1-6	TGTGCCAGCAGTGAATTACAGGGGGTCAATTCACCCCTCCACTTT	CASSELQGVNSPLHF
TRBV7-8	-	-	TRBJ1-2	TGTGCCAGCACCGACCTGCGGGTGGGCTATGGCTACACCTTC	CASTDLRVGYGYTF
TRBV7-6	TRBD1	-	TRBJ2-2	TGTGCCAGCAGCTTATTCGGGACAGGGGGCCTTACCGGGGAGCTGTTTTTT	CASSLFGTGGLTGELFF
TRBV5-1	-	-	TRBJ2-1	TGCGCCAGCAGCTTGTATAGTGGGGGGATGGAAAATGAGCAGTTCTTC	CASSLYSGGMENEQFF
TRBV19	-	few	TRBJ2-7	TGTGCCAGTAGGACCGGGACGGGCGAGCAGTACTTC	CASRTGTGEQYF
TRBV27	-	few	TRBJ2-3	TGTGCCAGCAGTTTATCAGCAGGGGGGGACACAGATACGCAGTATTTT	CASSLSAGGDTDTQYF
TRBV28	TRBD1	few	TRBJ2-7	TGTGCCAGCAGTCCCATGGGACAGTCCAGCTCCTACGAGCAGTACTTC	CASSPMGQSSSYEQYF
TRBV14	-	few	TRBJ1-2	TGTGCCAGCAGCCAAGAGATCAACAGAAGGGGCTATGGCTACACCTTC	CASSQEINRRGYGYTF
TRBV19	-	few	TRBJ1-5	TGTGCTAGTGGGGTAGGGGCATTTGCCAATCAGCCCCAGCATTTT	CASGVGAFANQPQHF
TRBV28	-	few	TRBJ1-4	TGTGCCAGCAGTTTCTATGGCGGTCAGGGTGAAAAACTGTTTTTT	CASSFYGGQGEKLFF
TRBV29-1	-	many	TRBJ1-1	TGCAGCGTTGTTAGGGTCCTGAACACTGAAGCTTTCTTT	CSVVRVLNTEAFF
TRBV6-6	-	-	TRBJ1-4	TGTGCCAGCGCAACAGGGTCGGAACTGTTTTTT	CASATGSELFF
TRBV2	-	-	TRBJ2-1	TGTGCCAGCAGTGAGGGTGAAGGGGCGAGCTCCTACAATGAGCAGTTCTTC	CASSEGEGASSYNEQFF
TRBV7-9	-	-	TRBJ2-7	TGTGCCAGCAGCTTACTCCCCGAGACTCGGTACGAGCGGTACTTC	CASSLLPETRYERYF